The TCR beta chain under discussion was sequenced for a study of patients and donors after allogeneic stem cell transplantation. This CDR3 is built from 15 residues. Per germline, CDR1 LGHNA and CDR2 YSLEER. Trimming removed 1 base from V and 1 base from J, with 10 bases in between. TCRdb ran MiXCR on the RT-PCR reads and lists one entry per CDR3 protein. This sample yields around 90,000 distinct CDR3 sequences, of which roughly 50% are seen a single time; 50% to 75% belongs to the top ten. Specimen: blood, either unsorted or a sorted T cell fraction (not recorded which). The chain is built from TRBV4-3 and TRBJ1-2, with a weak D call TRBD1 (6 bases). The TCR originated in a human donor who was either an allogeneic HSCT recipient or a stem cell or donor lymphocyte infusion donor (not recorded which). It is not recorded whose cells these are; they may come from a transplant donor. CDR3 in DNA: TGCGCCAGCAGCCAAGTAGGACAGAATAACTATGGCTACACCTTC. Protein product: CASSQVGQNNYGYTF.